Given below is one TCR beta chain in context. The record originates from a study of Graves' ophthalmopathy and Graves' hyperthyroidism. Amplification of the TCR beta CDR3 regions used RNA transcripts (as template). The library came from an HTBI-primed first-round RT-PCR and a second-round multiplex PCR. TCRdb passed the multiplex PCR reads through MiXCR, listing each CDR3 protein once. The sample holds about 1.2 million distinct CDR3 sequences, less than 45% seen once. This CDR3 region has 12 residues. Trimming removed 3 bases from V and 6 bases from J; junction bases left unmatched: 5. CDR1 is DFQATT, CDR2 SNEGSKA, per germline (reference sequence).

V usage is TRBV20-1 and J usage is TRBJ2-7; 7 bases match TRBD2. The TCR originated in an adult man with Graves' hyperthyroidism. The sample taken for sequencing was peripheral blood or thyroid tissue (not recorded which). CDR3 DNA sequence: TGCAGTGCTAGGGGGACTACCCTCGAGCAGTACTTC. It translates to CSARGTTLEQYF.